One and the same sample provided the 13 T cell receptor beta chains below, sequenced in a study of neoadjuvant anti-PD-1 for oral cavity cancer. Sequencing used immunoSEQ multiplex PCR; TCRdb keeps in-frame clones, though not all of them. The sample lists about 14,000 clones; 60% to 65% were seen once. The material was PBMCs, obtained before nivolumab (anti-PD-1) treatment. The receptor set was obtained from a person between 40 and 85 years old with oral cavity squamous cell carcinoma.

The genes are TRBV6-1 and TRBJ2-4, with 13 positions matching TRBD2. V lost 4 bases and J lost 0; bases outside the gene matches: 12. Germline CDR1 MNHNS, CDR2 SASEGT. The CDR3 contains 20 residues. CDR3 in amino acids: CASSAGLAGAGGLAKNIQYF. The CDR3 DNA is TGTGCCAGCAGTGCCGGACTAGCGGGGGCGGGGGGGCTAGCCAAAAACATTCAGTACTTC.

The chain uses TRBV28 and TRBJ2-4; D call uncertain. Germline lookup yields CDR1 MDHEN and CDR2 SYDVKM. CDR3 size: 15 residues. The germline V and J ends were trimmed by 5 bases and 0 bases, with 11 bases remaining between them. This chain's CDR3 is CASSVATGAKNIQYF. The CDR3 region has the DNA TGTGCCAGCAGTGTCGCCACGGGAGCCAAAAACATTCAGTACTTC.

This chain joins TRBV11-1 and TRBJ2-7; D gene uncertain. Per the germline V gene, CDR1 is SGHAT and CDR2 is FQDESV (reference sequence). The CDR3 covers 13 residues. V lost 3 bases, J lost 6 bases, and 12 bases lay in between. The CDR3 DNA reads TGTGCCAGCAGCTTGAAGGATGGAACCGAGCAGTACTTC. Protein sequence: CASSLKDGTEQYF.

The V gene is TRBV5-1, the J gene TRBJ1-6; D perhaps matches TRBD1 (5 bases). The germline gives CDR1 SGHRS, CDR2 YFSETQ. The V end was cut by 5 bases, the J end by 8 bases, with 14 bases between. The CDR3 runs 14 residues. For the CDR3, the DNA is TGCGCCAGCAGTCTGGGACCGGCGGATTCACCCCTCCACTTT. It is translated as CASSLGPADSPLHF.

The chain couples TRBV10-1 to TRBJ1-3; D perhaps matches TRBD1 (5 bases). This CDR3 is built from 15 residues. Germline V lookup: CDR1 WNHNN, CDR2 SYGVQD (reference sequence). V gave up 6 bases and J gave up 4 bases, with 16 bases separating them. The CDR3 protein is CASSAGHLMGNTIYF. The CDR3 DNA reads TGCGCCAGCAGCGCCGGACATCTGATGGGAAACACCATATATTTT.

The chain couples TRBV5-1 to TRBJ2-1; 7 positions match TRBD1. V gave up 2 bases and J gave up 5 bases; unmatched junction bases: 7. The CDR3 extends over 15 amino acids. Per germline, CDR1 SGHRS and CDR2 YFSETQ. CDR3 DNA sequence: TGCGCCAGCAGCTTCAGCCGGGACAGTGACAATGAGCAGTTCTTC. Its translation: CASSFSRDSDNEQFF.

This clone was recorded a few times. The rearrangement links TRBV27 to TRBJ2-4, with D possibly being TRBD1 or TRBD2 (6 bases each). Germline values: CDR1 MNHEY, CDR2 SMNVEV (reference sequence). This CDR3 has 13 residues. The V end lost 5 bases, the J end lost 8 bases, and 13 bases lay between the germline ends. CDR3 region: CASSATGGDIQYF. DNA for the CDR3: TGTGCCAGCAGTGCGACAGGAGGGGACATTCAGTACTTC.

The J gene is TRBJ1-6, the V gene TRBV6-5, with 8 bases identical to TRBD1. Trimming cost V 8 bases and J 5 bases; bases outside gene matches: 5. Germline loops: CDR1 MNHEY, CDR2 SVGAGI. This CDR3 has 14 residues. CDR3 protein: CASSYRGNNSPLHF. In DNA form, the CDR3 reads TGTGCCAGCTCGTACAGGGGGAATAATTCACCCCTCCACTTT.

This clone was observed a few times. The chain employs TRBV19 and TRBJ1-5; D might be TRBD1 (6 bases). Trimming pared 6 bases from V and 1 base from J, leaving 13 bases between. The CDR3 runs to 15 residues. Germline CDR1 is LNHDA and CDR2 is SQIVND (reference sequence). CDR3 sequence reads: CASSTLTGSNQPQHF. CDR3 coding DNA: TGTGCCAGTAGCACCTTAACAGGGAGCAATCAGCCCCAGCATTTT.

The DNA for the CDR3 is TGTGCCAGCAGCTTACAAGGGTCGGGCTACACCTTC. Its protein is CASSLQGSGYTF. The chain links TRBV7-9 to TRBJ1-2; D gene ambiguous. CDR3 size: 12 residues. V was shortened by 2 bases and J by 8 bases, with 9 bases between the two germline ends. Germline V gene sequence: CDR1 SEHNR, CDR2 FQNEAQ (reference sequence).

This clone has just a few counts. The rearrangement joins TRBV29-1 to TRBJ2-5; D remains unclear. The germline gives CDR1 SQVTM, CDR2 ANQGSEA. With 3 bases removed from V and 1 base from J, the gap between germline ends came to 12 bases. The CDR3 spans 14 residues. For the CDR3, the DNA is TGCAGCGTTGATCGCGGCGGTACCCAAGAGACCCAGTACTTC. Amino acids: CSVDRGGTQETQYF. Supplemented by reference TRBV29-1 and TRBJ2-5, the full variable domain reads SAVISQKPSRDICQRGTSLTIQCQVDSQVTMMFWYRQQPGQSLTLIATANQGSEATYESGFVIDKFPISRPNLTFSTLTVSNMSPEDSSIYLCSVDRGGTQETQYFGPGTRLLVL.

The gene calls are TRBV4-1 and TRBJ2-4; D unresolved. Trimming took off 1 base at V and 0 bases at J, with 7 bases between the two ends. Germline V lookup: CDR1 MGHRA, CDR2 YSYEKL. The CDR3 has 15 amino acids. The CDR3 nucleotides read TGCGCCAGCAGCCAAGTTTGGCTAGCCAAAAACATTCAGTACTTC. The encoded protein is CASSQVWLAKNIQYF.

The V gene is TRBV27, the J gene TRBJ1-4; D is perhaps TRBD1 (5 bases). The CDR3 runs 13 residues. Trimming removed 3 bases at V and 8 bases at J, with 10 bases between. Germline CDR1 reads MNHEY; CDR2 reads SMNVEV (reference sequence). The CDR3 bases are TGTGCCAGCAGTTTCCAGGGAGGGGAAAAACTGTTTTTT. This translates into CASSFQGGEKLFF. Full variable domain (outside the CDR3, taken from reference TRBV27 and TRBJ1-4): EAQVTQNPRYLITVTGKKLTVTCSQNMNHEYMSWYRQDPGLGLRQIYYSMNVEVTDKGDVPEGYKVSRKEKRNFPLILESPSPNQTSLYFCASSFQGGEKLFFGSGTQLSVL.